This T cell receptor beta chain is drawn from a study of cytomegalovirus exposure and HLA in healthy donors. V lost 0 bases to trimming and J lost 9 bases, with 9 bases between them. Germline assignment: CDR1 MNHEY and CDR2 SMNVEV (reference sequence). The CDR3 is made up of 13 amino acids. PCR involved 60 Vbeta and 13 Jbeta primers. The data were produced by immunoSEQ multiplex PCR, yet TCRdb's version contains in-frame clones alone and is incomplete. Altogether tens of thousands of clones are present, over 60% being singletons, with the ten largest covering 5.4%. This clone was found once. Sequenced: PBMCs. The TCR was taken from a woman aged 25 to 39 in good health and CMV-seronegative. The chain uses TRBV27 and TRBJ2-1; D may be TRBD2 (6 bases). The CDR3 sequence is CASSLSGEAEQFF. CDR3 DNA: TGTGCCAGCAGTTTATCGGGGGAGGCTGAGCAGTTCTTC.